Shown below are 15 T cell receptor beta chains from a single sample sequenced in a study of patients and donors after allogeneic stem cell transplantation. TCRdb passed the RT-PCR reads through MiXCR, listing each CDR3 protein once. The data show about 110,000 distinct CDR3 sequences, 35% seen once. The material sequenced was blood, either unsorted or a sorted T cell fraction (not recorded which). All receptors come from a human donor who was either an allogeneic HSCT recipient or a stem cell or donor lymphocyte infusion donor (not recorded which). It is not recorded whose cells these are; they may come from a transplant donor.

The gene calls are TRBV29-1 and TRBJ1-3; D unresolved. V lost 5 bases and J lost 6, with 14 bases in between. The CDR3 has 13 residues. Per the germline V gene, CDR1 is SQVTM and CDR2 is ANQGSEA. The CDR3 sequence is CSVQSNILNTIYF. The CDR3 nucleotides read TGCAGCGTTCAGTCGAACATTCTAAACACCATATATTTT. The whole variable domain, filled in from reference TRBV29-1 and TRBJ1-3, reads SAVISQKPSRDICQRGTSLTIQCQVDSQVTMMFWYRQQPGQSLTLIATANQGSEATYESGFVIDKFPISRPNLTFSTLTVSNMSPEDSSIYLCSVQSNILNTIYFGEGSWLTVV.

This clonotype was seen more than once but under ten times. V and J are TRBV6-1 and TRBJ1-3, with D perhaps matching TRBD1 (5 bases). The germline V gene encodes CDR1 MNHNS and CDR2 SASEGT. The CDR3 totals 16 residues. V was cut by 4 bases and J by 4 bases, with 17 bases left in between. In DNA form, the CDR3 reads TGTGCCAGCAGTGCCTTGACAGCCACTTTCGGAAACACCATATATTTT. This codes for CASSALTATFGNTIYF.

A few counts support this clonotype. The genes are TRBV6-5 and TRBJ1-1; the D is unclear. The germline V and J ends were trimmed by 2 bases and 7 bases, with 5 bases remaining between them. This CDR3 region has 11 residues. The germline CDR1 and CDR2 sequences are MNHEY and SVGAGI. CDR3 residues: CASSYGREAFF. CDR3 sequence (DNA): TGTGCCAGCAGTTACGGCCGTGAAGCTTTCTTT.

This clonotype appeared a few times. This rearrangement joins TRBV6-2 or TRBV6-3 to TRBJ1-6; 8 bases match TRBD1. Germline-derived CDR1 and CDR2 are MNHEY and SVGEGT. Trimming removed 6 bases from V and 7 bases from J; junction bases left unmatched: 8. The CDR3 sequence is 15 residues long. The CDR3 DNA is TGTGCCAGCAGCCGCCCGACAGGGGAAAATTCACCCCTCCACTTT. As protein: CASSRPTGENSPLHF.

This clonotype was seen a few times. This chain connects TRBV6-6 to TRBJ1-5; 7 nucleotides align to TRBD1. V lost 8 bases to trimming and J lost 3 bases; unmatched junction nucleotides: 7. The CDR3 sequence is 14 residues long. Germline values: CDR1 MNHNY, CDR2 SVGAGI (reference sequence). The CDR3 loop reads CASRAGGSNQPQHF. CDR3 DNA: TGTGCCAGCCGAGCAGGGGGGTCCAATCAGCCCCAGCATTTT.

This clonotype was detected only a few times. The V gene is TRBV18, the J gene TRBJ1-1; 9 bases are a match to TRBD1. V lost 3 bases and J lost 1; bases outside the gene matches: 6. Germline V gene sequence: CDR1 KGHSH, CDR2 LQKENI. The CDR3 covers 16 residues. CDR3 residues: CASSPAGTGSNTEAFF. CDR3 in DNA: TGTGCCAGCTCACCCGCCGGGACAGGGTCGAACACTGAAGCTTTCTTT.

This clonotype has a handful of counts. This rearrangement joins TRBV24-1 to TRBJ1-2; 7 nucleotides align to TRBD1. The germline V gene encodes CDR1 KGHDR and CDR2 SFDVKD. V shed 3 bases and J 8 bases; nucleotides not matched to a gene: 5. The CDR3 is made up of 13 amino acids. Written as DNA, the CDR3 is TGTGCCACCAGTGATCGCACAGGGGAAGGCTACACCTTC. Protein: CATSDRTGEGYTF.

Only a few counts were recorded for this clonotype. The rearrangement links TRBV10-3 to TRBJ1-1; D uncertain. V was clipped by 7 bases and J by 0 bases, with 9 bases between them. The V gene's germline CDR1 is ENHRY and CDR2 SYGVKD. The length of the CDR3 is 13 residues. CDR3 sequence: CAIKAGMNTEAFF. CDR3 in DNA: TGTGCCATCAAGGCGGGTATGAACACTGAAGCTTTCTTT.

This clonotype turned up a few times. This sequence joins TRBV20-1 and TRBJ1-5, with D possibly TRBD1 on 5 matching bases. Germline V gene lookup returns CDR1 DFQATT and CDR2 SNEGSKA (reference sequence). Trimming removed 3 bases at V and 3 bases at J, with 12 bases between. CDR3 length equals 14 residues. The CDR3, as DNA: TGCAGTGCTAGGGTAGGGGATAACAATCAGCCCCAGCATTTT. Amino acid sequence: CSARVGDNNQPQHF.

The chain uses TRBV6-6 and TRBJ1-4; TRBD1 matches at 7 bases. Trimming cost V 2 bases and J 1 base; bases outside gene matches: 4. The CDR3 spans 16 residues. Per germline, CDR1 MNHNY and CDR2 SVGAGI (reference sequence). The CDR3 here is CASSYRRDRTNEKLFF. The CDR3 DNA follows: TGTGCCAGCAGTTACCGTAGGGACAGAACTAATGAAAAACTGTTTTTT.

V and J are TRBV6-5 and TRBJ2-7; D call uncertain. Trimming shortened V by 10 bases and J by 7 bases, and 14 bases separated the two germline ends. This CDR3 region has 11 residues. The V gene's germline CDR1 is MNHEY and CDR2 SVGAGI. CDR3 sequence: CATTGYGEQYF. CDR3 DNA: TGTGCCACCACTGGGTACGGAGAGCAGTACTTC.

This clonotype was observed a few times. V is TRBV4-3 and J is TRBJ1-5; D is uncertain. This CDR3 is built from 13 residues. From germline, CDR1 is LGHNA and CDR2 YSLEER. The ends were cut back, 1 base at V and 4 bases at J, with 5 bases in the middle. As DNA, the CDR3 is TGCGCCAGCAGCCAAGGTGAAAATCAGCCCCAGCATTTT. Translation: CASSQGENQPQHF.

There are a few counts of this clonotype. The chain has TRBV20-1 and TRBJ2-7; a weak D match, TRBD2 (6 bases). The V gene lost 5 bases and the J gene lost 4 bases, with 12 bases spanning the gap. The CDR3 contains 12 residues. Germline-derived CDR1 and CDR2 are DFQATT and SNEGSKA (reference sequence). Written as DNA, the CDR3 is TGCAGTGCTGCCACGGGGGTTTACGAGCAGTACTTC. Protein product: CSAATGVYEQYF.

The chain has TRBV12-5 and TRBJ2-1; 13 bases map to TRBD2. CDR1 and CDR2 from the germline V gene are LGHNT and FRNRAP. With 4 bases clipped from V and 9 bases from J, the junction kept 9 bases outside the gene matches. This CDR3 comprises 16 residues. CDR3 DNA: TGTGCTAGTGGTTCGACTAGCGGGAGGCGTCGCGGTGAGCAGTTCTTC. It is translated as CASGSTSGRRRGEQFF.

The rearrangement links TRBV15 to TRBJ2-1; the match to TRBD2 covers 8 bases. CDR1 is LNHNV and CDR2 is YYDKDF in the germline V gene (reference sequence). The V segment lost 1 base and the J segment 8 bases; nucleotides outside the gene matches: 16. The CDR3 is 18 residues long. CDR3 in amino acids: CATSRAAGGLTRFDEQFF. Written as DNA, the CDR3 is TGTGCCACCAGCAGAGCCGCGGGAGGTTTGACTAGATTCGATGAGCAGTTCTTC.